Listed below are T cell receptor beta chains from one sample, sequenced in a study of tumor-infiltrating lymphocytes in primary liver carcinoma. TCRdb itself ran the multiplex PCR reads through MiXCR, one entry per CDR3 protein. The table shows roughly 30,000 distinct CDR3 sequences, with roughly 77% occurring only once. Sequenced sample: liver tumor tissue from sampling region 3. The receptors stem from a woman in her 30s with primary liver carcinoma and hepatitis B virus infection. Each CDR3 is given with its conserved first and last residue. D genes are given only for firm matches. Only some rows state a clone size, as once, few, many or a class for expanded clones.

j_call: TRBJ1-2; cdr3_length: 14; d_call: TRBD1; clone_size: .; v_call: TRBV28; cdr3_aa: CGSRSRGLSYGYTF; cdr3_nt: TGTGGCAGTCGGAGTAGGGGGCTTTCTTATGGCTACACCTTC
j_call: TRBJ2-3; cdr3_length: 16; d_call: .; clone_size: .; v_call: TRBV29-1; cdr3_aa: CSVTLAGAYYPDTKYF; cdr3_nt: TGCAGCGTTACACTAGCAGGAGCTTATTACCCAGATACGAAGTATTTT
j_call: TRBJ1-6; cdr3_length: 17; d_call: .; clone_size: .; v_call: TRBV4-1; cdr3_aa: CACSQGSPRETNSPLHF; cdr3_nt: TGCGCCTGCAGCCAAGGCTCCCCCCGAGAGACTAATTCACCCCTCCACTTT
j_call: TRBJ2-2; cdr3_length: 15; d_call: .; clone_size: .; v_call: TRBV6-5; cdr3_aa: CASSPWTGFSGELLF; cdr3_nt: TGTGCCAGCAGTCCGTGGACAGGGTTCAGCGGGGAGCTGCTTTTT
j_call: TRBJ2-7; cdr3_length: 14; d_call: TRBD2; clone_size: .; v_call: TRBV11-2; cdr3_aa: CAGSPIAGAKEQYF; cdr3_nt: TGTGCCGGCAGCCCTATAGCGGGAGCGAAAGAGCAGTACTTC
j_call: TRBJ1-5; cdr3_length: 13; d_call: .; clone_size: .; v_call: TRBV6-5; cdr3_aa: CASSLSQIQHQHF; cdr3_nt: TGTGCCAGCAGCCTATCTCAGATTCAACACCAGCATTTT
j_call: TRBJ2-7; cdr3_length: 12; d_call: .; clone_size: .; v_call: TRBV28; cdr3_aa: CVSSDSFYDQYF; cdr3_nt: TGTGTCAGTAGCGACTCCTTCTACGATCAGTATTTC
j_call: TRBJ2-7; cdr3_length: 13; d_call: TRBD1; clone_size: .; v_call: TRBV7-8; cdr3_aa: CASRQGRAYEQYF; cdr3_nt: TGTGCCAGTAGACAGGGGCGCGCCTATGAGCAGTACTTC
j_call: TRBJ2-7; cdr3_length: 16; d_call: .; clone_size: .; v_call: TRBV7-8; cdr3_aa: CASRAPRGLALYEHYF; cdr3_nt: TGTGCCAGCAGGGCCCCCCGGGGCCTCGCCCTCTACGAGCATTACTTC
j_call: TRBJ1-1; cdr3_length: 15; d_call: .; clone_size: few; v_call: TRBV28; cdr3_aa: CASSLHRGGNTEAFF; cdr3_nt: TGTGCCAGCAGTTTACACCGAGGGGGGAACACTGAAGCTTTCTTT